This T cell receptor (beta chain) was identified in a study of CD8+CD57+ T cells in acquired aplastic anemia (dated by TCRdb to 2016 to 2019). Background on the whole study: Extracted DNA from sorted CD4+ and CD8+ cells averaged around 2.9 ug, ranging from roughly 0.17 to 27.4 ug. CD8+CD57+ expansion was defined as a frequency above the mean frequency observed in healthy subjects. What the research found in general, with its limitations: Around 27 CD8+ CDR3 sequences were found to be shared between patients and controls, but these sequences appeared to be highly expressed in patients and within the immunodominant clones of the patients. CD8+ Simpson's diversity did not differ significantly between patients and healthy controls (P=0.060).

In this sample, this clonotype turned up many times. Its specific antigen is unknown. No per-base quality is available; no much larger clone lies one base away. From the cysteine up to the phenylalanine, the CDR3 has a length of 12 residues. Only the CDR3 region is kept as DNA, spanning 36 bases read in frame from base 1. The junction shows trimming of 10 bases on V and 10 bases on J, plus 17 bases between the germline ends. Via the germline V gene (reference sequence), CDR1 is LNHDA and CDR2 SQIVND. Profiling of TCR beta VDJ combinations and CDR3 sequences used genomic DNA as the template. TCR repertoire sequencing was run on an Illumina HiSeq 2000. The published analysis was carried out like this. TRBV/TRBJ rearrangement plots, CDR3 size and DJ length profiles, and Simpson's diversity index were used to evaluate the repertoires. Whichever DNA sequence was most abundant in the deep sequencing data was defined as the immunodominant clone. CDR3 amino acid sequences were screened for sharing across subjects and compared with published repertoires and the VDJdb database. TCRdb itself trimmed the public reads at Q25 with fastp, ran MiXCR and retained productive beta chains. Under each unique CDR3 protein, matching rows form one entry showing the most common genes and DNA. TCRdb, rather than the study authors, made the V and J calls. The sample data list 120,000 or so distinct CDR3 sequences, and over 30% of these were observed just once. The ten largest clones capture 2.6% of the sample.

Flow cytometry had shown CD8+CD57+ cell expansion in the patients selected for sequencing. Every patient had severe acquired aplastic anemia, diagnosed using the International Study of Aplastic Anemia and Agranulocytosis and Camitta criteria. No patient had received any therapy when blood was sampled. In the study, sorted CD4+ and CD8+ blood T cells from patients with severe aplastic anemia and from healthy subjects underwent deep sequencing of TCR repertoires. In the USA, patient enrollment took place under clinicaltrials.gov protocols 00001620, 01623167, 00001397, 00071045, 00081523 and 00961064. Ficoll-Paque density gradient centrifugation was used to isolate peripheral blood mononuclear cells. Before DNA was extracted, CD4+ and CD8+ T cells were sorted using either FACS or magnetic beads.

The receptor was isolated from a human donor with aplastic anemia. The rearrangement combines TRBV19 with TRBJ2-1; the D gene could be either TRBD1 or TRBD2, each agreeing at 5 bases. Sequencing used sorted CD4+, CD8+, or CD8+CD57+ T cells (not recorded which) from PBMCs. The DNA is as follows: TGTGCCACAGCGGTTGGGGGTGAGGAGCAGTTCTTC. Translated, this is CATAVGGEEQFF.